This entry describes one T cell receptor beta chain. The antigen this receptor binds is unknown. No base quality information exists; no much larger clone differs at one position. This specimen belongs to a study of OX40 agonist ivuxolimab in advanced cancers. In the study overall: Ivuxolimab, which targeted the costimulatory receptor OX40 (CD134), was an agonistic, fully human IgG2 monoclonal antibody. Intravenous ivuxolimab was administered to patients every 2 weeks at six dose levels: 0.01, 0.1, 0.3, 1.5, 3 and 10 mg/kg. Of the approximately 53 patients in dose escalation, about 20 had hepatocellular carcinoma, about 15 had melanoma, 9 had renal cell carcinoma and 9 had head and neck cancer. A male proportion of almost 85% and a mean age of around 60 years, ranging from roughly 20 to 80, were recorded for the dose-escalation cohort. Prior anti-PD-1, anti-PD-L1 or anti-CTLA-4 therapy was permitted, and checkpoint inhibitors had been received by around 40% of dose-escalation patients. Partial responses occurred in three dose-escalation patients: two with cutaneous melanoma and one with hepatocellular carcinoma. Peripheral TCRbeta sequencing was intended to test whether TCR sequence diversity was altered and clonal T-cell expansion was caused by ivuxolimab. The monotherapy dose-escalation portion (N ≈ 55 patients) of the phase I ivuxolimab trial is reported in the paper. What the research found in general, with its limitations: After ivuxolimab, expanded clones were on average more numerous among CD8+ T cells than among CD4+ T cells. The antigen specificity of the clonally expanded peripheral T cells was not determined. At doses of 0.1 to 3.0 mg/kg, clonal expansion of both CD4+ and CD8+ blood T cells was observed from baseline to week 6. In the 0.1-3.0 mg/kg groups, partial responders had among the lowest normalized peripheral clonal expansion, particularly in CD8+ T cells. Low levels of normalized T-cell clonal expansion were also seen in some nonresponding patients.

The V and J ends are trimmed by 5 bases and 4 bases, leaving 5 bases between them. Per the germline V gene, SGHTA is the CDR1 and FQGNSA is the CDR2. The CDR3 covers 11 residues, taking in both the cysteine and the phenylalanine. The retained sequence is limited to the CDR3, 33 bases, with the frame set at the first base. For sequencing of the TCRbeta CDR3 region, genomic DNA was extracted from the sorted cells. The immunoSEQ Assay was used to sequence the TCRbeta CDR3 regions. The table comes from immuneACCESS by way of TCRdb, which keeps in-frame sequences with V and J called. Part of the clones is missing from these tables; in studies checked, under half for an unresolved V gene and the rest for unknown reasons. Present in this sample are tens of thousands of clones, around nine tenths of which were seen just once. The ten largest account for around 0.7% of the sample. Patients with autoimmune disease history or receiving systemic immunosuppression were excluded from the trial. Peripheral blood for TCR sequencing was collected from all dose cohorts at baseline, on cycle 4 day 1, and on cycle 7 day 1. Samples came from an open-label, multicenter, first-in-human phase I dose-escalation trial of ivuxolimab. Adults with locally advanced or metastatic head and neck squamous cell, hepatocellular, melanoma or renal cell carcinoma were enrolled in the trial. Before TCR sequencing, CD4+ and CD8+ T cells were separately sorted from peripheral blood.

Source: CD4+ or CD8+ T cells sorted from blood, taken in a trial of the OX40 agonist ivuxolimab. This chain is built from TRBV7-2 and TRBJ2-5; the D gene is unclear. The origin of this receptor is an adult with an advanced solid tumor such as melanoma, head and neck, liver or kidney cancer. The DNA sequence is TGTGCCAGCAGCCTATTAGAGACCCAGTACTTC. Its protein reads: CASSLLETQYF.